Listed below are T cell receptor beta chains from one sample, sequenced in a study of yellow fever vaccine responses in identical twins. TCRdb independently ran MiXCR on the RT-PCR reads; one entry per CDR3 protein. This sample yields approximately 13,000 distinct CDR3 sequences, of which approximately 88% are seen a single time; 0.67% belongs to the top ten. This specimen was T cells from blood (PBMCs), unsorted or a sorted subset (not recorded which), taken before or after yellow fever vaccination (not recorded which). These receptors were collected from a woman younger than 30 who received the yellow fever vaccine. CDR3s include the opening cysteine and the closing phenylalanine or tryptophan. The order of the fields is D gene, V gene, J gene, clone size, CDR3 DNA, CDR3 protein. The D gene is left open where the match is weak. Only part of the rows carry a size: once, few, many, or a class if the clone is expanded.

.,TRBV11-1,TRBJ1-1,.,TGTGCCAGCAGCTTGACGGGGAAGAACACTGAAGCTTTCTTT,CASSLTGKNTEAFF
.,TRBV6-1,TRBJ2-5,.,TGTGCCAGCAAGATAGGGGGTAGTAAAGAGACCCAGTACTTC,CASKIGGSKETQYF
TRBD2,TRBV18,TRBJ2-1,.,TGTGCCAGCTCACCACCCCTCGGGGGGACTGTATACAATGAGCAGTTCTTC,CASSPPLGGTVYNEQFF
.,TRBV18,TRBJ2-5,.,TGTGCCAGCTCACCCCAAAACCAAGAGACCCAGTACTTC,CASSPQNQETQYF
.,TRBV9,TRBJ2-3,.,TGTGCCAGCAGCGTAGGAACAGATACGCAGTATTTT,CASSVGTDTQYF
.,TRBV7-6,TRBJ2-3,.,TGTGCCAGCAGCTTAGGCCGGAGCCGCGCAGATACGCAGTATTTT,CASSLGRSRADTQYF
.,TRBV4-1,TRBJ1-6,.,TGCGCCAGCAGGGGACCGAAGAATTCACCCCTCCACTTT,CASRGPKNSPLHF
TRBD1,TRBV19,TRBJ1-5,once,TGTGCCAGTAGCCAGGGGGCCGAACAGCCCCAGCATTTT,CASSQGAEQPQHF
TRBD2,TRBV6-1,TRBJ2-2,.,TGTGCCAGCAGTCGAACTAGCGGGAGTACCGGGGAGCTGTTTTTT,CASSRTSGSTGELFF
.,TRBV19,TRBJ2-3,.,TGTGCCAGTCTAGTTCCCTACACAGATACGCAGTATTTT,CASLVPYTDTQYF
.,TRBV18,TRBJ2-2,.,TGTGCCAGCTCACCAGGGTGGCAGAACACCGGGGAGCTGTTTTTT,CASSPGWQNTGELFF
.,TRBV24-1,TRBJ2-1,.,TGTGCCACCAGTGCTTACATGGGGGCCCAGGAGCAGTTCTTC,CATSAYMGAQEQFF
.,TRBV11-1,TRBJ1-1,.,TGTGCCAGCAGAAGGGAAGACACTGAAGCTTTCTTT,CASRREDTEAFF
.,TRBV2,TRBJ1-5,few,TGTGCCAGCAGAGGGGACCCGTCGCAGCCCCAGCATTTT,CASRGDPSQPQHF
.,TRBV28,TRBJ1-2,.,TGTGCCAGCAGTTTTCCCCCAGACAGTTTTGGCTACACCTTC,CASSFPPDSFGYTF
TRBD2,TRBV5-1,TRBJ2-7,.,TGCGCCAGCAGCTACGGGACTAGCGGGATATCGTCGTACGAGCAGTACTTC,CASSYGTSGISSYEQYF
.,TRBV10-3,TRBJ1-2,.,TGTGCCATCAGTGACGGCACTAACTATGGCTACACCTTC,CAISDGTNYGYTF
.,TRBV11-2,TRBJ2-1,.,TGTGCCAGCAGCCTCCAGGGGATGTCCTCCTACAATGAGCAGTTCTTC,CASSLQGMSSYNEQFF
TRBD2,TRBV11-2,TRBJ2-1,.,TGTGCCAGCAGGGCGGGACTAGCGGATTACAATGAGCAGTTCTTC,CASRAGLADYNEQFF
.,TRBV5-1,TRBJ1-5,few,TGCGCCAGCAGCCTAGGGTGGTCCAACGACCAGCCCCAGCATTTT,CASSLGWSNDQPQHF
.,TRBV7-6,TRBJ2-1,.,TGTGCCAGCAGCTTATACTGGGGCGTCAATGAGCAGTTCTTC,CASSLYWGVNEQFF
TRBD1,TRBV13,TRBJ2-5,.,TGTGCCAGCAGCTCGTCGGACAGGGAAGAGACCCAGTACTTC,CASSSSDREETQYF
.,TRBV20-1,TRBJ2-7,.,TGCAGTGCTAGAGACGCCCAGGGAGGCGGGTACGAGCAGTACTTC,CSARDAQGGGYEQYF
TRBD1,TRBV18,TRBJ1-5,.,TGTGCCAGCTCGCCAACAGGGGACCCTAATCAGCCCCAGCATTTT,CASSPTGDPNQPQHF
TRBD1,TRBV29-1,TRBJ2-5,.,TGCAGCGTTGTCGGCAGGGGGCGAGGAGAGACCCAGTACTTC,CSVVGRGRGETQYF
.,TRBV7-3,TRBJ2-3,.,TGTGCCAGCAGACCATCGAGGAGCACAGATACGCAGTATTTT,CASRPSRSTDTQYF
.,TRBV3-1,TRBJ2-5,.,TGTGCCAGCAGCCAAGCTGAGACCCAGTACTTC,CASSQAETQYF
TRBD1,TRBV12-3/TRBV12-4,TRBJ1-6,.,TGTGCCTCCCGACAGGGCCAGGATAATTCACCCCTCCACTTT,CASRQGQDNSPLHF
.,TRBV10-1,TRBJ2-3,once,TGCGCCAGCAGGGGAGTTTGGGGGGGGGCCACAGATACGCAGTATTTT,CASRGVWGGATDTQYF
TRBD2,TRBV19,TRBJ2-1,.,TGTGCCACTAGCGGGGGGGTCAATGAGCAGTTCTTC,CATSGGVNEQFF
.,TRBV20-1,TRBJ1-4,.,TGCAGTGCTAGAGGTGCAGGGGCGAAGGATGAAAAACTGTTTTTT,CSARGAGAKDEKLFF
TRBD2,TRBV12-3/TRBV12-4,TRBJ2-7,.,TGTGCCAGCAGTTCTGGGACTAGCGGGAGTTCCTACGAGCAGTACTTC,CASSSGTSGSSYEQYF
.,TRBV5-4,TRBJ2-5,.,TGTGCCAGCAGCTTCCAAGAGACCCAGTACTTC,CASSFQETQYF
.,TRBV7-1,TRBJ2-5,.,TGTGCCAGCAGCTCCGTGGCCCAAGAGACCCAGTACTTC,CASSSVAQETQYF
TRBD2,TRBV20-1,TRBJ2-7,.,TGCAGTGCCGGGACTACCCTTTCGGAGCAGTACTTC,CSAGTTLSEQYF
.,TRBV20-1,TRBJ1-1,.,TGCAGTGCTAGAGAAGCTGGGGTTAACACTGAAGCTTTCTTT,CSAREAGVNTEAFF
.,TRBV23-1,TRBJ2-1,once,TGCGCCAGCACAGCAAGGAGGGCGTGGTGGAATGAGCAGTTCTTC,CASTARRAWWNEQFF
TRBD1,TRBV2,TRBJ2-1,.,TGTGCCAGCAGCGTACAGGGGGCCATCAATGAGCAGTTCTTC,CASSVQGAINEQFF
TRBD2,TRBV6-5,TRBJ2-7,.,TGTGCCAGCAGTTCGGGACTAGCGGTCTCCTACGAGCAGTACTTC,CASSSGLAVSYEQYF
TRBD1,TRBV5-1,TRBJ1-6,.,TGCGCCAGCAGCATGGACAGGACTTATAATTCACCCCTCCACTTT,CASSMDRTYNSPLHF
.,TRBV7-8,TRBJ2-1,.,TGTGCCAGCAGTCAAGTCCCACGGAGATACAATGAGCAGTTCTTC,CASSQVPRRYNEQFF
TRBD2,TRBV18,TRBJ2-1,.,TGTGCCAGCTCGCCTAGCGGGAGGGGGTCCTACAATGAGCAGTTCTTC,CASSPSGRGSYNEQFF
TRBD1,TRBV3-1,TRBJ2-1,.,TGTGCCAGCAACCACAGGGGGCGGACCTACAATGAGCAGTTCTTC,CASNHRGRTYNEQFF
TRBD2,TRBV2,TRBJ2-3,.,TGTGCCAGCTTAGCGGGGTTGTACGCAGATACGCAGTATTTT,CASLAGLYADTQYF
.,TRBV24-1,TRBJ2-1,.,TGTGCCACCAGTGTGGGGGACTCCATCTCCTACAATGAGCAGTTCTTC,CATSVGDSISYNEQFF
.,TRBV3-1,TRBJ2-1,.,TGTGCCAGCAGCCTTGCGGACAACACGTGGAGTGAGCAGTTCTTC,CASSLADNTWSEQFF